The rows below give T cell receptor beta chains drawn from one sample of a study of control samples from healthy donors and cancer patients. TCRdb's copy holds only in-frame clones and misses some; the assay was immunoSEQ multiplex PCR. The sample shows almost 85,000 clones, roughly 82% of them seen only once. Source material: PBMCs. The receptors were gathered from a man in his 60s with head and neck cancer. The CDR3 runs from the conserved cysteine through the conserved F or W. The order of the fields is D gene, J gene, clone size, V gene, CDR3 DNA, CDR3 protein. A D gene is named only where the DNA matches it firmly. The size field is filled for only some rows; it gives once, few, many or a size class.

-,TRBJ1-6,-,TRBV3-1/TRBV3-2,TGTGCCAGCAGCCAGAGGGGGGGAATCTATAATTCACCCCTCCACTTT,CASSQRGGIYNSPLHF
-,TRBJ2-5,few,TRBV20-1,TGCAGTGCTAGTGCGCACAGTTCAAGGGGGGGTGCAGAGACCCAGTACTTC,CSASAHSSRGGAETQYF
-,TRBJ1-5,-,TRBV6-5,TGTGCCAGCACCGCGGTCAGGAATCAGCCCCAGCATTTT,CASTAVRNQPQHF
TRBD1,TRBJ1-1,-,TRBV27,TGTGCCAGCAGTTTTAATACAGGGGGGACTGAAGCTTTCTTT,CASSFNTGGTEAFF
TRBD1,TRBJ2-2,-,TRBV19,TGTGCCAGTAGTAGGGGTGACAGGGGGCTTTTCGGGGAGCTGTTTTTT,CASSRGDRGLFGELFF
-,TRBJ1-1,-,TRBV3-1/TRBV3-2,TGTGCCAGCAGCCAAGGCAGGGAAAGAAAGACTGAAGCTTTCTTT,CASSQGRERKTEAFF
-,TRBJ1-4,-,TRBV19,TGTGCCAGTAGTATAGATTTCAAGAAAAAACTGTTTTTT,CASSIDFKKKLFF
-,TRBJ1-5,-,TRBV7-5,TGTGTCAGAAGCCCCCCCGGGACAGGGGCTGGGGGCCGTTTTAATCAGCCCCAGCATTTT,CVRSPPGTGAGGRFNQPQHF
TRBD2,TRBJ2-7,-,TRBV28,TGTGCCACGCAGGAGGGACTAGCGGTTTACGAGCAGTACTTC,CATQEGLAVYEQYF
TRBD2,TRBJ2-1,-,TRBV27,TGTGCCAGCAGCCCAATAGCGGGAGCCTACAATGAGCAGTTCTTC,CASSPIAGAYNEQFF
-,TRBJ2-5,once,TRBV5-1,TGCGCCAGCAGCTTGGCGCCAGATCGAGAGACCCAGTACTTC,CASSLAPDRETQYF
-,TRBJ2-7,-,TRBV19,TGTGCCAGTAGTCTTGGGACGGGGGTTAGGGAGCAGTACTTC,CASSLGTGVREQYF
-,TRBJ2-5,-,TRBV11-3,TGTGCCAGCAGCTTAGGGGCCCCTGAGACCCAGTACTTC,CASSLGAPETQYF
-,TRBJ2-7,-,TRBV11-2,TGTGCCAGCAGCTTAGAGGCGGAATACCACGAGCAGTACTTC,CASSLEAEYHEQYF
TRBD2,TRBJ2-3,once,TRBV19,TGTGCCAGTAGTATCTCCGGGAGGTCCTACGTAGATACGCAGTATTTT,CASSISGRSYVDTQYF
-,TRBJ1-1,-,TRBV4-1,TGCGCCAGCAGCCCAGTCTCGGCGGGCGGCACTGAAGCTTTCTTT,CASSPVSAGGTEAFF
TRBD2,TRBJ2-1,-,TRBV11-3,TGTGCCAGCAGCTCCCCCGGGACTAGCGGACACAATGAGCAGTTCTTC,CASSSPGTSGHNEQFF
TRBD1,TRBJ2-7,-,TRBV29-1,TGCAGCGTTGAATTGGGGACAGGGGGCTCCTACGAGCAGTACTTC,CSVELGTGGSYEQYF
TRBD1,TRBJ2-7,-,TRBV2,TGTGCCAGCAGTTCCGTTTGGCGGGACAGGAGGGGGTACGAGCAGTACTTC,CASSSVWRDRRGYEQYF
-,TRBJ1-4,-,TRBV9,TGTGCCAGCAGCGTAGACCCATTTGGAAAACTGTTTTTT,CASSVDPFGKLFF
-,TRBJ2-1,large,TRBV4-1,TGCGCCAGCAGCCAAGCACTAAACTACAATGAGCAGTTCTTC,CASSQALNYNEQFF
-,TRBJ1-2,-,TRBV15,TGTGCCACCAGCAGAACGTCGGGCAGCTATGGCTACACCTTC,CATSRTSGSYGYTF
-,TRBJ2-5,-,TRBV7-6,TGTGCCAGCAGCTTAGCGGGTGCGAGCGGGTGGCTTCAAGAGACCCAGTACTTC,CASSLAGASGWLQETQYF
-,TRBJ1-2,-,TRBV10-3,TGTGCCATCAGATCGGCGCAGGGTAACTATGGCTACACCTTC,CAIRSAQGNYGYTF
-,TRBJ1-1,once,TRBV6-1,TGTGCCAGCAGTGAAAAGGGGGAGTTTGGAGCTTTCTTT,CASSEKGEFGAFF
-,TRBJ2-2,-,TRBV19,TGTGCCAGTAGCCCACCATTGGGGAGGGCAGGGGGGAACACCGGGGAGCTGTTTTTT,CASSPPLGRAGGNTGELFF
-,TRBJ2-1,once,TRBV27,TGTGCCAGCAGTTTTAGGCAAAACAATGAGCAGTTCTTC,CASSFRQNNEQFF
-,TRBJ2-3,-,TRBV30,TGTGCCTGGAGACTCCGGACAGATACGCAGTATTTT,CAWRLRTDTQYF
TRBD1,TRBJ1-1,-,TRBV6-6,TGTGCCAGCACGGACAGGGAAGGAGCTGAAGCTTTCTTT,CASTDREGAEAFF
-,TRBJ2-1,-,TRBV24-1,TGTGCCACCAGTGACCTCCCCTACAATGAGCAGTTCTTC,CATSDLPYNEQFF
-,TRBJ2-1,-,TRBV5-4,TGTGCCAGCAGCCTTACTAGGTTTGAGCAGTTCTTC,CASSLTRFEQFF
TRBD2,TRBJ2-3,-,TRBV7-7,TGTGCCAGCAGCTCGGGACTAGCACAAAGCACAGATACGCAGTATTTT,CASSSGLAQSTDTQYF
-,TRBJ1-6,-,TRBV10-1,TGCGCCAGCAGTCGACAGTTCGAGGGTTCACCCCTCCACTTT,CASSRQFEGSPLHF
-,TRBJ2-7,-,TRBV5-1,TGCGCCAGCAGCTTTACGCTCGACCACTCGGGCGAGCAGTACTTC,CASSFTLDHSGEQYF
TRBD1,TRBJ1-6,few,TRBV9,TGTGCCAGCAGCGGACAGGGAGATAATTCACCCCTCCACTTT,CASSGQGDNSPLHF
-,TRBJ2-1,once,TRBV6-5,TGTGCCAGCTGGGGACTCATGAGGGGCAACAATGAGCAGTTCTTC,CASWGLMRGNNEQFF
-,TRBJ1-4,few,TRBV4-1,TGCGCCAGCAGTCAGCATGGGGTGAGGGAAAAACTGTTTTTT,CASSQHGVREKLFF
TRBD1,TRBJ1-6,-,TRBV25-1,TGTGCCAGCAGTGTGACTACAGGGGGAAATTCACCCCTCCACTTT,CASSVTTGGNSPLHF
-,TRBJ1-5,-,TRBV3-1/TRBV3-2,TGTGCCAGCAGCCAAGTAGGCCTCGGTCAGCCCCAGCATTTT,CASSQVGLGQPQHF
-,TRBJ2-3,-,TRBV7-2,TGTGCCAGCAGCTTAGGGCGACTGGCTATTCCAGATACGCAGTATTTT,CASSLGRLAIPDTQYF
TRBD1,TRBJ1-1,-,TRBV29-1,TGCAGCGTGCTATCCGGGACAGGGGGGAACACTGAAGCTTTCTTT,CSVLSGTGGNTEAFF
-,TRBJ2-3,-,TRBV10-3,TGTGCCATCTTGGGACAAAACACAGATACGCAGTATTTT,CAILGQNTDTQYF
-,TRBJ1-6,-,TRBV9,TGTGCCAGTGGGTGGGGGTTTTCGGATTCACCCCTCCACTTT,CASGWGFSDSPLHF
-,TRBJ1-1,-,TRBV28,TGTGCCAGCAGTTTATTACGGGGAGCGGCTTTCTTT,CASSLLRGAAFF
-,TRBJ2-5,-,TRBV18,TGTGCCAGCTCACCCCAACAAGAGACCCAGTACTTC,CASSPQQETQYF